These T cell receptor beta chains were read from a single sample in a study of response to subunit inactivated influenza vaccine. TCRdb processed the RT-PCR reads anew with MiXCR; each CDR3 protein has one entry. Among fewer than 200,000 distinct CDR3 sequences listed, around 9% were seen once. Sequences were derived from non-naive T cells sorted from PBMCs, sampled on the day of vaccination. These TCRs come from a man over 45 who received an inactivated influenza vaccine. The CDR3 runs from the conserved cysteine through the conserved F or W. Each record gives: V gene, J gene, CDR3 protein.

V gene: TRBV3-1; J gene: TRBJ2-1; CDR3 protein: CASSHLYNEQFF
V gene: TRBV4-2; J gene: TRBJ2-7; CDR3 protein: CASSQGGFYAQYF
V gene: TRBV7-9; J gene: TRBJ2-5; CDR3 protein: CASSQPGGGETQYF
V gene: TRBV6-1; J gene: TRBJ2-7; CDR3 protein: CASRPLGGPTYEQYF
V gene: TRBV28; J gene: TRBJ1-2; CDR3 protein: CASTTPQGSLTYGYTF
V gene: TRBV5-1; J gene: TRBJ1-1; CDR3 protein: CASRVQRDTEAFF
V gene: TRBV7-9; J gene: TRBJ1-6; CDR3 protein: CASSPGGNSPLHF
V gene: TRBV9; J gene: TRBJ2-1; CDR3 protein: CASSVEGAVNYNEQFF
V gene: TRBV29-1; J gene: TRBJ2-7; CDR3 protein: CSVDIGGNYEQYF
V gene: TRBV2; J gene: TRBJ2-1; CDR3 protein: CASRRYAVYNEQFF
V gene: TRBV28; J gene: TRBJ2-2; CDR3 protein: CASSLLGTSGANTGELFF
V gene: TRBV6-1; J gene: TRBJ2-2; CDR3 protein: CASIFSGTGNTGELFF
V gene: TRBV7-7; J gene: TRBJ2-1; CDR3 protein: CASSSKPGTSGNEQFF
V gene: TRBV5-4; J gene: TRBJ2-7; CDR3 protein: CASSHLADSYEQYF
V gene: TRBV24-1; J gene: TRBJ2-5; CDR3 protein: CATSQETQYF
V gene: TRBV11-2; J gene: TRBJ2-7; CDR3 protein: CASSSKGLRGDEQYF
V gene: TRBV12-3/TRBV12-4; J gene: TRBJ2-7; CDR3 protein: CASTLSGGVSYEQYF
V gene: TRBV12-3/TRBV12-4; J gene: TRBJ1-5; CDR3 protein: CASSSTGGWQPQHF
V gene: TRBV3-1; J gene: TRBJ1-1; CDR3 protein: CASSRHRGLNTEAFF
V gene: TRBV3-1; J gene: TRBJ1-2; CDR3 protein: CASSSTTGRSGYTF
V gene: TRBV4-2; J gene: TRBJ2-1; CDR3 protein: CASSLNPPRFYNEQFF
V gene: TRBV20-1; J gene: TRBJ2-1; CDR3 protein: CSALTSGSSYNEQFF
V gene: TRBV7-9; J gene: TRBJ2-1; CDR3 protein: CASSLVGAGEYNEQFF
V gene: TRBV20-1; J gene: TRBJ1-2; CDR3 protein: CSARPGGSGYTF